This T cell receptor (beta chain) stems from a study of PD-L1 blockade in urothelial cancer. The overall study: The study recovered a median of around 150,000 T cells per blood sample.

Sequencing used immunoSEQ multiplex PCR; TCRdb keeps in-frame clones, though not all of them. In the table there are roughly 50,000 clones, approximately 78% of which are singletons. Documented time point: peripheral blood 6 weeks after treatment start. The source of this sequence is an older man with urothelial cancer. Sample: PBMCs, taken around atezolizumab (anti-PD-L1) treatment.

The CDR3 protein is CAWSPGSLRDGYTF. The CDR3 DNA reads TGTGCCTGGAGTCCCGGGTCTTTACGGGATGGCTACACCTTC. The chain recombines TRBV30 with TRBJ1-2; D gene unclear. This CDR3 is built from 14 residues. Trimming pared 2 bases from V and 6 bases from J, leaving 16 bases between. The V gene's germline CDR1 is GTSNPN and CDR2 SVGIG (reference sequence).